One and the same sample provided the 12 T cell receptor beta chains below, sequenced in a study of cytomegalovirus exposure and HLA in healthy donors. The PCR made use of 60 Vbeta and 13 Jbeta primers. Generated by immunoSEQ multiplex PCR, the TCRdb table keeps only in-frame clones and is missing some. Its table records approximately 110,000 clones. The sample taken for sequencing was PBMCs. These receptors came from a man in his thirties or forties in good health and CMV-seronegative.

The chain joins TRBV10-3 to TRBJ1-5; 7 nucleotides agree with TRBD1. Germline CDR1 is ENHRY and CDR2 is SYGVKD. After removal of 10 bases from V and 1 base from J, the junction contained 10 bases not matched to a gene. The CDR3 loop spans 15 amino acids. The CDR3 loop reads CATRTGGGSNQPQHF. In DNA, the CDR3 is TGTGCCACGCGGACAGGAGGAGGAAGCAATCAGCCCCAGCATTTT.

V gene TRBV5-1 combines with J gene TRBJ2-2; 7 bases are a match to TRBD2. Germline CDR1 and CDR2: SGHRS and YFSETQ. V trimming: 0 bases; J trimming: 4 bases; junction bases outside the gene matches: 9. This CDR3 region has 17 residues. The CDR3 spells CASSLGPGGSVTGELFF. CDR3 coding DNA: TGCGCCAGCAGCTTGGGCCCCGGGGGGAGCGTCACCGGGGAGCTGTTTTTT.

The chain is built from TRBV2 and TRBJ2-7; a weak D match, TRBD2 (7 bases). The CDR3 consists of 16 residues. From germline, CDR1 is SNHLY and CDR2 FYNNEI. V was clipped by 6 bases and J by 2 bases, with 20 bases between them. The CDR3 region is CASSVKGGGEAYEQYF. CDR3 bases: TGTGCCAGCAGCGTAAAGGGGGGGGGTGAGGCCTACGAGCAGTACTTC.

The chain carries TRBV5-1 and TRBJ2-1, with D possibly TRBD1 on 6 matching bases. Germline-derived CDR1 and CDR2 are SGHRS and YFSETQ. CDR3 length: 17 amino acids. The V gene lost 1 base and the J gene lost 7 bases, with 21 bases spanning the gap. CDR3 nucleotide sequence: TGCGCCAGCAGCTTGACGGTCCAGGGGATCTCGGGGAATGAGCAGTTCTTC. Translation: CASSLTVQGISGNEQFF.

Here the CDR3 DNA reads TGTGCCATCAGTGAGTCAGTGGTCGCGGGGACTGAAGCTTTCTTT. This sequence encodes CAISESVVAGTEAFF. The chain has TRBV10-3 and TRBJ1-1; D ambiguous. Germline V CDR1 and CDR2: ENHRY, SYGVKD. With 0 bases removed from V and 5 bases from J, the gap between germline ends came to 13 bases. The CDR3 runs to 15 residues.

As for this clone: Other DNA sequences within the sample encode an identical CDR3. The CDR3 here is CASILGGGTEAFF. The DNA of the CDR3 is TGTGCCAGTATACTGGGGGGGGGAACTGAAGCTTTCTTT. The chain employs TRBV6-1 and TRBJ1-1, with D perhaps TRBD1 (5 bases). Trimming pared 9 bases from V and 5 bases from J, leaving 16 bases between. Germline V gene sequence: CDR1 MNHNS, CDR2 SASEGT. The CDR3 is made up of 13 amino acids.

The J gene is TRBJ2-3, the V gene TRBV18; weak D call: TRBD2 (5 bases). The V and J ends lost 3 bases and 1 base respectively, with 11 bases between them. Germline CDR1 KGHSH, CDR2 LQKENI. The CDR3 loop spans 15 amino acids. The CDR3 is CASSPGLKGTDTQYF. The CDR3, as DNA: TGTGCCAGCTCACCCGGACTCAAAGGCACAGATACGCAGTATTTT.

This rearrangement joins TRBV7-9 to TRBJ1-2; TRBD1 matches 10 bases. V gave up 6 bases and J gave up 3 bases; unmatched junction bases: 13. The CDR3 sequence is 17 residues long. Germline CDR1 reads SEHNR; CDR2 reads FQNEAQ (reference sequence). This CDR3 is CASSFSPGTGVHYGYTF. The CDR3 DNA follows: TGTGCCAGCAGTTTCAGCCCCGGGACAGGGGTACACTATGGCTACACCTTC.

The chain recombines TRBV28 with TRBJ2-1; weak D call: TRBD2 (6 bases). Germline V gene data show CDR1 as MDHEN and CDR2 as SYDVKM. CDR3 length: 13 residues. V was clipped by 2 bases and J by 8 bases, with 10 bases between them. CDR3 amino acids: CASSLGGVYEQFF. CDR3 nucleotides: TGTGCCAGCAGTTTAGGAGGGGTCTATGAGCAGTTCTTC. Complete variable domain (other parts from reference TRBV28 and TRBJ2-1): DVKVTQSSRYLVKRTGEKVFLECVQDMDHENMFWYRQDPGLGLRLIYFSYDVKMKEKGDIPEGYSVSREKKERFSLILESASTNQTSMYLCASSLGGVYEQFFGPGTRLTVL.

The chain links TRBV27 to TRBJ2-7; 7 bases are a match to TRBD1. The CDR3 runs 15 residues. The V and J ends lost 0 bases and 7 bases, in that order; junction bases with no gene match: 9. Per germline, CDR1 MNHEY and CDR2 SMNVEV (reference sequence). In DNA, the CDR3 is TGTGCCAGCAGTTTATCGGGTAGGGGGCGTGGGGAGCAGTACTTC. Its translation: CASSLSGRGRGEQYF.

The chain is built from TRBV7-9 and TRBJ1-2; D call uncertain. The V end lost 7 bases, the J end lost 1 base, and 7 bases lay between the germline ends. This CDR3 has 12 amino acids. The germline V gene has CDR1 SEHNR and CDR2 FQNEAQ (reference sequence). This CDR3 reads CASNAGNYGYTF. CDR3 nucleotide sequence: TGTGCCAGCAATGCCGGTAACTATGGCTACACCTTC.

J is TRBJ1-5 and V is TRBV30, with 7 bases lining up with TRBD1. Trimming cost V 4 bases and J 4 bases; bases outside gene matches: 7. There are 14 residues in the CDR3. Germline CDR1 and CDR2: GTSNPN and SVGIG (reference sequence). The CDR3 is CAWTPGQVNQPQHF. CDR3 bases: TGTGCCTGGACCCCCGGACAGGTGAATCAGCCCCAGCATTTT.